The present T cell receptor beta chain was sequenced within a study of cytomegalovirus exposure and HLA in healthy donors. The study ran its PCR with 60 Vbeta and 13 Jbeta primers. Generated by immunoSEQ multiplex PCR, the TCRdb table keeps only in-frame clones and is missing some. Of some 55,000 clones listed, about 79% were seen once; the top ten hold 1.5% to 2%. Between the trimmed V and J ends, which lost 1 base and 6 bases, there was a span of 4 bases. Germline CDR1 is MGHDK and CDR2 is SYGVNS. The CDR3 is 13 amino acids. The sequence derives from a man aged 35-49 years in good health and CMV-seronegative. The sequenced sample consisted of PBMCs. The chain has TRBV25-1 and TRBJ1-6; D remains unclear. As DNA, the CDR3 is TGTGCCAGCAGTGAATCCGGTAATTCACCCCTCCACTTT. This codes for CASSESGNSPLHF.